This is a list of T cell receptor beta chains from one sample in a study of Ad26.COV2.S vaccination and SARS-CoV-2 variants. Here immunoSEQ multiplex PCR was the method, and the copy in TCRdb shows in-frame clones only, minus some. The data hold over 400,000 clones, with about 92% observed a single time. This material consisted of peripheral blood, taken in a trial of Ad26.COV2.S vaccine versus placebo. All receptors derive from a person between 18 and 60 years old who received the Ad26.COV2.S COVID-19 vaccine or a placebo. Both conserved end residues are trimmed from each CDR3. The D gene is left open where the match is weak.

TRBV7-8 | TRBD1 | ASSNRQGRAYEQY
TRBV5-1 | NA | ASSQRTHQGDTQY
TRBV19 | TRBD2 | ASRIYAGGQYNEQF
TRBV7-2 | TRBD1 | ASSLGTGGYGYT
TRBV7-2 | TRBD1 | ASSPDRGTDTQY
TRBV5-3 | NA | ATLGVGELF
TRBV6-5 | NA | ASRTGAGELF
TRBV28 | NA | ASSLVREQY
TRBV13 | NA | ASSSSLTSYEQY
TRBV28 | NA | ASSTVGLYQETQY
TRBV2 | NA | ASSTTIIVAGFRAYEQY
TRBV5-1 | NA | ASSLGQTPNTEAF
TRBV21-1 | NA | ASSKKDRGPSYNYEQY
TRBV4-3 | NA | ASSEERGAPYEQY
TRBV27 | TRBD1 | ASSSRTGGPIGELF
TRBV6-2/TRBV6-3 | TRBD1 | ASSQWVRGLPSYEQY
TRBV19 | NA | ASSMDHETQY
TRBV5-5 | NA | ASSPGVGWANTGELF
TRBV5-1 | TRBD1 | ASSLAPGQGVGEAF
TRBV5-1 | NA | ASRGQGLHTGELF
TRBV18 | NA | ASSSQNSNQPQH
TRBV7-8 | TRBD1 | ASSTRGQGLTIIKY
TRBV7-2 | TRBD1 | ASRGTGRETQY
TRBV4-1 | TRBD1 | ASSQGNRGRSYEQY
TRBV7-9 | NA | ASSFVLRLAGAV
TRBV7-6 | TRBD1 | ASSPRDRGMYEQY
TRBV19 | NA | ASSIMGVRSYNEQF
TRBV7-6 | TRBD2 | ASALGRTSGYSPDTQY
TRBV4-1 | TRBD2 | ASSRRLAGAINTGELF
TRBV5-6 | TRBD1 | ASSSPGTVNTGELF
TRBV4-3 | NA | ASSQERRRGETQY
TRBV6-6 | NA | ASSFQGSSYEQY